Shown below are 17 T cell receptor beta chains from a single sample sequenced in a study of blood T cell repertoires in COVID-19. Profiled with immunoSEQ multiplex PCR; TCRdb holds only in-frame clones, not every one. The sample shows about 220,000 clones, around 81% of them seen only once. Sample: peripheral blood. The source is a woman in her seventies with acute or convalescent COVID-19.

This clone was observed a handful of times. This chain joins TRBV6-4 and TRBJ1-2, with D possibly TRBD1 on 6 matching bases. Germline assignment: CDR1 MRHNA and CDR2 SNTAGT. The CDR3 is made up of 15 amino acids. The V gene lost 8 bases and the J gene lost 5 bases, with 21 bases spanning the gap. CDR3 DNA: TGTGCCAGCGCACAATTACAACAGGGATTTTATGGCTACACCTTC. Translating gives CASAQLQQGFYGYTF.

This chain joins TRBV20-1 and TRBJ1-2; D not resolved. V dropped 3 bases and J dropped 7 bases, with 9 bases sitting between them. The germline V gene has CDR1 DFQATT and CDR2 SNEGSKA (reference sequence). This CDR3 is 11 amino acids long. CDR3 in amino acids: CSASIASGYTF. The DNA for the CDR3 is TGCAGTGCTAGTATCGCGAGTGGCTACACCTTC.

The chain combines TRBV3-1 (or the pseudogene TRBV3-2) with TRBJ1-3, with 7 positions matching TRBD1. Germline-derived CDR1 and CDR2 are LGHDT and YNNKEL (reference sequence). V was pared by 2 bases and J by 6 bases, with 4 bases of the junction left unmatched. The CDR3 has 14 amino acids. CDR3 sequence reads: CASSQRGQENTIYF. As DNA, the CDR3 is TGTGCCAGCAGCCAAAGGGGGCAGGAAAACACCATATATTTT.

The chain couples TRBV6-5 to TRBJ2-3; weak D call: TRBD1 (6 bases). Germline V gene lookup returns CDR1 MNHEY and CDR2 SVGAGI. CDR3 length equals 13 residues. Trimming took off 8 bases at V and 2 bases at J, with 11 bases between the two ends. In DNA form, the CDR3 reads TGTGCCAGCCCTGACAGGTACACAGATACGCAGTATTTT. Its translation: CASPDRYTDTQYF.

Written as DNA, the CDR3 is TGTGCTAGTGGGAGGGAGGGCGGCACTGAAGCTTTCTTT. This encodes CASGREGGTEAFF. The chain recombines TRBV12-5 with TRBJ1-1, with no clear D. The CDR3 is 13 residues long. V was cut by 6 bases and J by 4 bases, with 12 bases left in between. Germline CDR1 reads LGHNT; CDR2 reads FRNRAP.

This rearrangement joins TRBV18 to TRBJ2-7, with 9 bases identical to TRBD1. Germline CDR1 and CDR2: KGHSH and LQKENI. This CDR3 region has 14 residues. V lost 4 bases, J lost 4 bases, and 5 bases stayed unmatched. The CDR3 coding sequence is TGTGCCAGCTCACAGGGACAGGGTTTGTACGAGCAGTACTTC. Translation gives CASSQGQGLYEQYF.

The chain carries TRBV14 and TRBJ2-2, with D perhaps matching TRBD2 (5 bases). This CDR3 contains 15 residues. V was clipped by 4 bases and J by 2 bases, with 11 bases between them. Germline V gene lookup returns CDR1 SGHDN and CDR2 FVKESK. The CDR3 reads CASSRELGNTGELFF. Written as DNA, the CDR3 is TGTGCCAGCAGCCGTGAACTAGGAAACACCGGGGAGCTGTTTTTT.

DNA for the CDR3: TGTGCCATCAGGGGGACAGAACGGAACACTGAAGCTTTCTTT. Amino acid sequence: CAIRGTERNTEAFF. The J gene is TRBJ1-1, the V gene TRBV10-3; 7 nucleotides line up with TRBD1. With V trimmed by 6 bases and J by 1 base, 5 bases remained unmatched. Germline-derived CDR1 and CDR2 are ENHRY and SYGVKD. CDR3 size: 14 residues.

The V gene is TRBV30, the J gene TRBJ1-4; no definite D call. Trimming cost V 0 bases and J 5 bases, with 4 bases left between them. Germline assignment: CDR1 GTSNPN and CDR2 SVGIG (reference sequence). CDR3 length equals 12 residues. The CDR3 loop is CAWSVLNEKLFF. CDR3 nucleotide sequence: TGTGCCTGGAGTGTACTCAATGAAAAACTGTTTTTT.

V gene TRBV30 combines with J gene TRBJ2-1; TRBD2 agrees at 7 bases. The CDR3 covers 14 residues. Trimming took 2 bases from V and 1 from J; bases not matched to a gene: 2. Germline V gene sequence: CDR1 GTSNPN, CDR2 SVGIG (reference sequence). The CDR3 loop reads CAWSLGGSYNEQFF. In DNA, the CDR3 is TGTGCCTGGAGTCTCGGGGGGTCCTACAATGAGCAGTTCTTC.

This clone was recorded only once. This chain connects TRBV5-8 to TRBJ2-7, with D perhaps TRBD1 (5 bases). Germline CDR1 SGHTS, CDR2 YDEGEE. With 0 bases removed from V and 3 bases from J, the gap between germline ends came to 7 bases. This CDR3 is 13 amino acids long. The CDR3 DNA reads as TGTGCCAGCAGCTTGGAGGGGCGCTACGAGCAGTACGTC. This codes for CASSLEGRYEQYV.

The chain recombines TRBV28 with TRBJ2-3; 7 positions match TRBD2. The germline CDR1 and CDR2 sequences are MDHEN and SYDVKM. The CDR3 is 15 amino acids. V lost 6 bases and J lost 6; bases outside the gene matches: 12. CDR3 sequence: CASSPSAGVRDTQYF. CDR3 bases: TGTGCCAGCAGCCCCTCGGCGGGGGTTCGCGATACGCAGTATTTT.

The J gene is TRBJ2-5, the V gene TRBV6-2 or TRBV6-3; 9 positions match TRBD2. Trimming at V came to 4 bases and at J to 3 bases, leaving 3 bases not matched to a gene. Looked up from germline, CDR1 is MNHEY and CDR2 is SVGEGT. The CDR3 totals 14 residues. CDR3 coding DNA: TGTGCCAGCAGTTTAAGCGGGGGGAAAGAGACCCAGTACTTC. It encodes CASSLSGGKETQYF.

The rearrangement uses TRBV6-4 and TRBJ1-2, with 11 bases fitting TRBD1. This CDR3 is built from 15 residues. V was clipped by 6 bases and J by 8 bases; unmatched bases: 11. CDR1 and CDR2 from the germline V gene are MRHNA and SNTAGT. In DNA form, the CDR3 reads TGTGCCAGCAGATCCTCCGGGACAGGGGGGTACGGCTACACCTTC. This codes for CASRSSGTGGYGYTF.

This clone was picked up a small number of times. The chain carries TRBV25-1 and TRBJ2-3; D may be TRBD2 (7 bases). Germline V gene sequence: CDR1 MGHDK, CDR2 SYGVNS. Trimming cost V 6 bases and J 5 bases, with 15 bases left between them. The CDR3 totals 14 residues. CDR3 region: CASREGGLGDTQYF. The CDR3 region has the DNA TGTGCCAGCAGGGAGGGGGGGCTCGGAGATACGCAGTATTTT.

The genes are TRBV5-5 and TRBJ2-1; 9 bases agree with TRBD1. Trimming removed 3 bases from V and 5 bases from J; junction bases left unmatched: 9. Germline V lookup: CDR1 SGHKS, CDR2 YYEKEE (reference sequence). This CDR3 comprises 16 residues. The CDR3 DNA sequence: TGTGCCAGCAGCTCGACGGACAGGGGTCTTGACAATGAGCAGTTCTTC. It specifies CASSSTDRGLDNEQFF. The variable domain in full, with the rest retrieved from reference TRBV5-5 and TRBJ2-1, is DAGVTQSPTHLIKTRGQQVTLRCSPISGHKSVSWYQQVLGQGPQFIFQYYEKEERGRGNFPDRFSARQFPNYSSELNVNALLLGDSALYLCASSSTDRGLDNEQFFGPGTRLTVL.

The chain links TRBV6-5 to TRBJ1-2; tentative D call: TRBD1 (5 bases). This CDR3 is 13 amino acids long. Germline CDR1 MNHEY, CDR2 SVGAGI. The ends were cut back, 7 bases at V and 2 bases at J, with 11 bases in the middle. The CDR3 here is CASTDSSNYGYTF. The DNA for the CDR3 is TGTGCCAGCACCGACAGCTCCAACTATGGCTACACCTTC.